This T cell receptor (beta chain) appears in the sequencing data of a study of control samples from healthy donors and cancer patients (dated by TCRdb to the early 2020s). Counted from cysteine to phenylalanine, this CDR3 has 13 amino acids. Only the CDR3 DNA stays, 39 bases, in frame from base 1. V was cut back by 6 bases and J by 15 bases, leaving a gap of 21 bases between them. The library was made by the immunoSEQ multiplex PCR assay. TCRdb's version of the immuneACCESS table is confined to in-frame rearrangements and falls short of the full clone set. An unresolved V gene accounts for under half of the shortfall where checked; the remainder is of unknown origin. A total of more than 25,000 clones appear in this sample, 91% of them only once. About 12% of the sample is in the top ten clones. Remarks on this clone: Its antigen is not yet known. No base-level quality is on record; no much larger clone is a single base apart.

The chain employs TRBV12-3 or TRBV12-4 and TRBJ2-1; the best D guess is TRBD2, with 6 bases matching. The origin of this receptor is a man aged 50 to 60 with lung cancer. Sequencing was carried out using PBMCs. The CDR3 in this case is CASSYTTGGLLFF. The nucleotides read TGTGCCAGCAGCTACACAACCGGGGGACTTCTGTTCTTC.